This T cell receptor beta chain was found in a study of T-cell reconstitution after alpha-beta-depleted transplantation in children. Study outcomes and limitations: Fresh T-cell production supplied most of the T-cell counts and diversity seen one year after transplant.

This CDR3 spans 13 amino acids. Trimming removed 5 bases at V and 7 bases at J, with 12 bases between. The germline V gene encodes CDR1 MGHDK and CDR2 SYGVNS. This clonotype was seen at least ten times. Its antigen remains unknown. For TCRbeta, the library was prepared with unique molecular identifiers. TCRdb ran MiXCR on the PCR reads and lists one entry per CDR3 protein. This sample yields around 45,000 distinct CDR3 sequences, of which about 50% are seen a single time; roughly two fifths belongs to the top ten. The chain links TRBV25-1 to TRBJ2-1; D is unresolved. The material was peripheral blood, obtained before TCRalphabeta/CD19-depleted stem cell transplant. This receptor was taken from a boy under three years old with SCID, due to receive a stem cell transplant. CDR3 residues: CASSFANSNEQFF. CDR3 in DNA: TGTGCCAGCAGTTTCGCCAACTCTAATGAGCAGTTCTTC.